These 15 T cell receptor beta chains originate from one sample sequenced in a study of blood T cell repertoires in COVID-19. Data came from immunoSEQ multiplex PCR; TCRdb stores just in-frame clones and leaves some out. There are roughly 340,000 clones in the sample; 80% to 90% occur only once, and around 3% lies in the top ten. The sample was peripheral blood. These TCRs come from a woman aged 25 to 39 with COVID-19, enrolled during active disease.

This chain uses TRBV4-2 with TRBJ2-1; 9 bases map to TRBD2. CDR3 length: 15 amino acids. J lost 4 bases, V lost 3 bases, and 4 bases had no gene match. CDR1 and CDR2 from the germline V gene are LGHNA and YNFKEQ. CDR3 nucleotide sequence: TGTGCCAGCAGCCAGCTAGCGGGGATTTACAATGAGCAGTTCTTC. Translation gives CASSQLAGIYNEQFF.

V gene TRBV3-1 (or the pseudogene TRBV3-2) combines with J gene TRBJ2-7, with 10 bases matching TRBD1. This CDR3 contains 17 residues. Germline trimming cut 2 bases from V and 6 bases from J; bases unmatched to any gene: 13. The germline V gene has CDR1 LGHDT and CDR2 YNNKEL (reference sequence). This chain's CDR3 is CASSQNLPGQGYAEQYV. CDR3 nucleotide sequence: TGTGCCAGCAGCCAAAACCTGCCGGGACAGGGGTATGCCGAGCAGTACGTC.

This clone was detected a few times. This chain joins TRBV2 and TRBJ1-5; 7 nucleotides align to TRBD1. The CDR3 loop spans 15 amino acids. Germline lookup yields CDR1 SNHLY and CDR2 FYNNEI. Trimming cost V 6 bases and J 7 bases; bases outside gene matches: 12. CDR3 nucleotide sequence: TGTGCCAGCAGGGCCTTCACGACAGGGAGGCAGCCCCAGCATTTT. Residues: CASRAFTTGRQPQHF.

This rearrangement joins TRBV5-1 to TRBJ2-3, with D possibly matching TRBD2 (6 bases). The V end lost 2 bases, the J end lost 0 bases, and 10 bases lay between the germline ends. The germline CDR1 and CDR2 sequences are SGHRS and YFSETQ. CDR3 length: 15 residues. As DNA, the CDR3 is TGCGCCAGCAGCTTTGCGGGGAGAAGCACAGATACGCAGTATTTT. Protein product: CASSFAGRSTDTQYF.

This clone was picked up one time. The chain links TRBV7-8 to TRBJ2-7; a weak D match, TRBD1 (6 bases). This CDR3 region has 17 residues. CDR1 and CDR2 from the germline V gene are SGHVS and FQNEAQ. Trimming took 1 base from V and 0 from J, leaving 16 bases between them. The CDR3 loop is CASSLGWQGLTSYEQYF. The CDR3 bases are TGTGCCAGCAGCTTAGGGTGGCAGGGGTTGACCTCCTACGAGCAGTACTTC.

The chain carries TRBV11-3 and TRBJ2-1; 8 nucleotides agree with TRBD2. Germline loops: CDR1 SGHNT, CDR2 YENEEA. This CDR3 comprises 18 residues. V was clipped by 1 base and J by 0 bases; unmatched bases: 8. The CDR3, as DNA: TGTGCCAGCAGCTTAGTTATGAGCGGGAGCTACTCCTACAATGAGCAGTTCTTC. It encodes CASSLVMSGSYSYNEQFF.

The rearrangement joins TRBV6-2 or TRBV6-3 to TRBJ1-1; D is ambiguous. CDR3 length: 14 amino acids. V was cut by 2 bases and J by 7 bases, with 14 bases left in between. Germline V gives CDR1 MNHEY, CDR2 SVGEGT. CDR3 sequence: CASSYGSGRGEAFF. In nucleotides, the CDR3 is TGTGCCAGCAGTTACGGATCCGGACGGGGTGAAGCTTTCTTT.

The V call is TRBV4-3, the J call TRBJ2-1; TRBD1 agrees at 9 bases. V lost 0 bases to trimming and J lost 7 bases; unmatched junction nucleotides: 7. CDR3 length: 16 amino acids. From germline, CDR1 is LGHNA and CDR2 YSLEER. This chain's CDR3 is CASSQDRDRDMNEQFF. CDR3 bases: TGCGCCAGCAGCCAAGATCGGGACAGGGATATGAATGAGCAGTTCTTC.

V is TRBV29-1 and J is TRBJ2-7; D may be TRBD1 (6 bases). The germline V and J ends were trimmed by 2 bases and 2 bases, with 7 bases remaining between them. The CDR3 has 12 amino acids. Germline assignment: CDR1 SQVTM and CDR2 ANQGSEA. The CDR3 region is CSVETGTYEQYF. The DNA for the CDR3 is TGCAGCGTTGAAACAGGGACCTACGAGCAGTACTTC.

This chain connects TRBV3-1 (or the pseudogene TRBV3-2) to TRBJ1-4, with a weak D call TRBD1 (6 bases). Germline V gene sequence: CDR1 LGHDT, CDR2 YNNKEL (reference sequence). Trimming removed 6 bases at V and 0 bases at J, with 11 bases between. This CDR3 region has 15 residues. CDR3 residues: CASSQDSTTNEKLFF. The CDR3 DNA reads as TGTGCCAGCAGTCAGGACAGTACAACTAATGAAAAACTGTTTTTT.

The rearrangement links TRBV28 to TRBJ1-5; D possibly corresponds to TRBD1 (5 bases). The CDR3 spans 16 residues. V gave up 3 bases and J gave up 5 bases, with 17 bases separating them. Looked up from germline, CDR1 is MDHEN and CDR2 is SYDVKM. This CDR3 reads CASSFVPPGNHQPQHF. CDR3 DNA sequence: TGTGCCAGCAGTTTTGTCCCCCCAGGGAATCATCAGCCCCAGCATTTT.

The rearrangement uses TRBV19 and TRBJ1-5; D unclear. V lost 3 bases, J lost 0 bases, and 21 bases lay in between. The germline gives CDR1 LNHDA, CDR2 SQIVND (reference sequence). The CDR3 spans 19 residues. DNA for the CDR3: TGTGCCAGTAGTATGGGATCCGGGAACTTGTTTTATAGCAATCAGCCCCAGCATTTT. Translation: CASSMGSGNLFYSNQPQHF. Full variable domain (rest looked up from reference TRBV19 and TRBJ1-5): DGGITQSPKYLFRKEGQNVTLSCEQNLNHDAMYWYRQDPGQGLRLIYYSQIVNDFQKGDIAEGYSVSREKKESFPLTVTSAQKNPTAFYLCASSMGSGNLFYSNQPQHFGDGTRLSIL.

V is TRBV10-3 and J is TRBJ2-1; perhaps TRBD2 as D (5 bases). Deletions cut 7 bases from V and 3 bases from J, with 16 bases between. The CDR3 consists of 15 residues. CDR1 and CDR2 from the germline V gene are ENHRY and SYGVKD. The CDR3 loop is CAIKSETLDYNEQFF. CDR3 DNA sequence: TGTGCCATCAAATCCGAGACACTAGACTACAATGAGCAGTTCTTC.

This chain connects TRBV5-4 to TRBJ1-2; 7 bases match TRBD1. Germline V gives CDR1 SGHNT, CDR2 YYREEE (reference sequence). This CDR3 has 14 amino acids. V lost 0 bases, J lost 4 bases, and 3 bases stayed unmatched. The CDR3 nucleotides read TGTGCCAGCAGCTTGGCAGGACAGGCCTATGGCTACACCTTC. Its translation is CASSLAGQAYGYTF.

The chain joins TRBV7-6 to TRBJ1-6, with D possibly being TRBD1 (5 bases). Trimming shortened V by 3 bases and J by 10 bases, and 13 bases separated the two germline ends. Germline V gene lookup returns CDR1 SGHVS and CDR2 FNYEAQ. There are 14 residues in the CDR3. The CDR3: CASSLAREASPLHF. CDR3 nucleotides: TGTGCCAGCAGCTTGGCCAGGGAAGCGTCACCCCTCCACTTT.